Listed below are T cell receptor beta chains from one sample, sequenced in a study of blood T cells in healthy people across ages. Each CDR3 protein gets one entry after TCRdb re-called the 5' RACE reads with MiXCR. The table shows about 690,000 distinct CDR3 sequences, with around 38% occurring only once. The sequenced sample was blood. These receptors originate from an older man in good health. Each CDR3 is given with its conserved first and last residue. The D gene is left open where the match is weak. For some rows the clone size is stated as once, few or many, or as a class when expanded; others skip it.

j_gene	d_gene	abundance	v_gene	CDR3aa	CDR3nt
TRBJ2-7	.	few	TRBV24-1	CATSDQKWGEQYF	TGTGCCACCAGTGACCAGAAATGGGGCGAGCAGTACTTC
TRBJ1-3	.	.	TRBV11-1	CASSLLGDPGNTIYF	TGTGCCAGCAGCCTCTTGGGAGACCCTGGAAACACCATATATTTT
TRBJ2-7	TRBD1	few	TRBV7-6	CASSSRDRGPYEQYF	TGTGCCAGCAGCTCCCGGGACAGGGGGCCATACGAGCAGTACTTC
TRBJ2-5	.	few	TRBV12-3/TRBV12-4	CASSFAPTEKTQYF	TGTGCCAGCAGTTTTGCCCCGACGGAAAAGACCCAGTACTTC
TRBJ2-5	.	few	TRBV24-1	CATSDLTGGNEQYF	TGTGCCACCAGTGATTTGACTGGGGGGAATGAGCAGTACTTC
TRBJ1-5	.	.	TRBV3-1	CASSQNREDQPQHF	TGTGCCAGCAGCCAAAACAGGGAGGATCAGCCCCAGCATTTT
TRBJ2-1	TRBD2	.	TRBV7-6	CASTGEGNEQFF	TGTGCCAGTACGGGGGAGGGCAATGAGCAGTTCTTC
TRBJ2-1	TRBD2	few	TRBV24-1	CATSDPLVAGGRNEQFF	TGTGCCACCAGTGATCCCCTTGTAGCGGGAGGGCGAAATGAGCAGTTCTTC
TRBJ2-5	.	few	TRBV5-1	CASSYDSFQETQYF	TGCGCCAGCAGCTACGACAGTTTCCAAGAGACCCAGTACTTC
TRBJ1-1	.	once	TRBV20-1	CSAGRTAGWNTEAFF	TGCAGTGCTGGGAGGACAGCAGGATGGAACACTGAAGCTTTCTTT
TRBJ1-4	.	.	TRBV16	CASSHTVQGEKLFF	TGTGCCAGCAGCCACACGGTCCAAGGTGAAAAACTGTTTTTT
TRBJ2-3	TRBD1	.	TRBV18	CASHTGTGGTDTQYF	TGTGCCAGCCACACCGGGACAGGGGGCACAGATACGCAGTATTTT
TRBJ2-1	TRBD2	.	TRBV12-3/TRBV12-4	CASSLPSGGPWGNEQFF	TGTGCCAGCAGTTTACCTAGCGGGGGCCCCTGGGGAAATGAGCAGTTCTTC
TRBJ2-1	TRBD2	few	TRBV20-1	CSARGVGIAGARYNEQFF	TGCAGTGCTAGAGGGGTCGGGATAGCGGGGGCCCGCTACAATGAGCAGTTCTTC
TRBJ2-7	TRBD1	few	TRBV27	CARNGWGQGCEQYF	TGTGCCAGGAACGGGTGGGGACAGGGATGCGAGCAGTACTTC
TRBJ1-2	.	.	TRBV5-6	CASSAVGPGGYTF	TGTGCCAGCAGCGCGGTAGGGCCCGGCGGCTACACCTTC